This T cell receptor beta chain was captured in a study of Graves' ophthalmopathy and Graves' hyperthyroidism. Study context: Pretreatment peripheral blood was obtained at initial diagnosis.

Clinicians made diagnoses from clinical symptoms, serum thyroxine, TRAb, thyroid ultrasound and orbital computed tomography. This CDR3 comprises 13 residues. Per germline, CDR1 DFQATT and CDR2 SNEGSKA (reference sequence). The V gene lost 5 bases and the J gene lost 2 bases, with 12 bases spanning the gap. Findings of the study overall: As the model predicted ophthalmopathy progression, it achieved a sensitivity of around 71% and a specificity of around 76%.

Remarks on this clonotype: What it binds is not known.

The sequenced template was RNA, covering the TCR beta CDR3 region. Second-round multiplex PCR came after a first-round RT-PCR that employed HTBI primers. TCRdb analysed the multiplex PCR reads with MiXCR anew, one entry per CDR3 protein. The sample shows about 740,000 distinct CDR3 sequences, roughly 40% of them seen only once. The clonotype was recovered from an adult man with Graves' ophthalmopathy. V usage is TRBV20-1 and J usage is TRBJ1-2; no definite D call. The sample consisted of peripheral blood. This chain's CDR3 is CSAPQRPNYGYTF. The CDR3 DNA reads TGCAGTGCTCCACAGCGACCCAACTATGGCTACACCTTC.